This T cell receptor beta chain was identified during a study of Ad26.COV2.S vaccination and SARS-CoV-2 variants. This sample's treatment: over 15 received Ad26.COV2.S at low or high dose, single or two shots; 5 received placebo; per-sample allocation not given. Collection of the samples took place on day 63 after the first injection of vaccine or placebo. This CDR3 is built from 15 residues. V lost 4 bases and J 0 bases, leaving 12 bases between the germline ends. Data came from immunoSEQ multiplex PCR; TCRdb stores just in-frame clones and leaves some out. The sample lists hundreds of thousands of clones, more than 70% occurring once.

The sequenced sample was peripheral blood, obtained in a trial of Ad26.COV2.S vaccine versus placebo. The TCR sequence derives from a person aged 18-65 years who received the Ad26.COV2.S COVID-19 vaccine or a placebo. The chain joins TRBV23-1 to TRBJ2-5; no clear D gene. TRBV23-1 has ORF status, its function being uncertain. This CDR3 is CASSRGQPYQETQYF. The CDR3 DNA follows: TGCGCCAGCAGTCGAGGCCAGCCGTACCAAGAGACCCAGTACTTC.